The sequence of this TCR beta chain was determined in a study of blood T cells in healthy people across ages. The wider study: Capture by template switching was about one barcoded beta molecule per two T cells. Study-wide results and caveats: Donors of long life had a larger count of naive CD4+ cells and greater diversity than aged donors.

CDR3 length equals 14 residues. Around 9.4 milliliters was the volume of peripheral blood drawn from each donor. In the case of this clonotype: The antigen is undetermined. One end of the junction does not line up with germline, which may come from a read error.

For the second PCR, which ran for about 7 to 11 cycles, a sample-barcoded 5' primer and a J-beta primer mix were used. From the 5' RACE reads, TCRdb called clonotypes with MiXCR, one entry per CDR3 protein. The data show fewer than 800,000 distinct CDR3 sequences, approximately 30% seen once. This rearrangement joins TRBV12-3 or TRBV12-4 to TRBJ2-6; maybe TRBD1 (6 bases). Sequencing was carried out using blood. This receptor was obtained from a woman of 80 years or more in good health. The CDR3 here is CASRDTSGANVLTF. As DNA, the CDR3 is TGTGCTAGCAGGGACACGTCTGGGGCCAACGTCCTGACTTTC.